This T cell receptor (beta chain) was profiled in a study of a mutant IDH1 vaccine in newly diagnosed glioma. In the study overall: The first vaccination came 4-6 weeks after radiotherapy alone, or with temozolomide cycles. The treated population exhibited a male proportion of about 60%, a female proportion of about 38%, and a mean age of about 40 years.

Method: immunoSEQ multiplex PCR; TCRdb's copy keeps in-frame clones and lacks some. There are about 130,000 clones in the sample; about 80% occur only once, and 5% to 7% lies in the top ten. After removal of 8 bases from V and 3 bases from J, the junction contained 8 bases not matched to a gene. This CDR3 comprises 14 residues. Germline CDR1 GTSNPN, CDR2 SVGIG (reference sequence). The time point: week 11, during vaccination. Mutant IDH1 20-mer peptide, at 300 ug, made up each vaccine dose, with topical imiquimod. With regard to this clone: Antigen: not known.

The origin of this receptor is a man in his forties or fifties with glioma. This sequence joins TRBV30 and TRBJ2-3, with TRBD2 matching 10 bases. Sample: PBMCs, taken from a glioma patient whose treatment included an IDH1 peptide vaccine. CDR3 nucleotides: TGTGCCGGTACTAGCGGGACCCGAACAGATACGCAGTATTTT. This codes for CAGTSGTRTDTQYF.